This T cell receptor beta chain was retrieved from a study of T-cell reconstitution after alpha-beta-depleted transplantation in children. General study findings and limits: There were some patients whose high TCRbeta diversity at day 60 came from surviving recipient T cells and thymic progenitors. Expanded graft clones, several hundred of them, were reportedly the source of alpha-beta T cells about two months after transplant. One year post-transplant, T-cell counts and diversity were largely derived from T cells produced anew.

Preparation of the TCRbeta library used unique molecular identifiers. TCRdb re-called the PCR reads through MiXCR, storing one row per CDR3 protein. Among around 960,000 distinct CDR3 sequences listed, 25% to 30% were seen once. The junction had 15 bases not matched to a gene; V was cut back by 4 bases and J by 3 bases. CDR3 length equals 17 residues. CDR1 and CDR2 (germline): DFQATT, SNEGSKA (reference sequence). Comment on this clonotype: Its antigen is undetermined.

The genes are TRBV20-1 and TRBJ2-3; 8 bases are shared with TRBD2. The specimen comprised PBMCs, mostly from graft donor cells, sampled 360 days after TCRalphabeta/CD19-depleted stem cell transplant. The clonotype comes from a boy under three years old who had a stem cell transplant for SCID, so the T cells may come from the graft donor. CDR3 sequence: CSATGRSGASITDTQYF. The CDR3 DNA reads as TGCAGTGCTACGGGGCGTAGCGGGGCGTCGATTACAGATACGCAGTATTTT.